A selection of T cell receptor beta chains follows, all from one sample in a study of blood T cell repertoires in COVID-19. Generated by immunoSEQ multiplex PCR, the TCRdb table keeps only in-frame clones and is missing some. The sample includes about 34,000 clones, roughly 80% of them seen just once. Sequenced sample: peripheral blood. The receptors derive from a man older than 75 with active or convalescent COVID-19. Both conserved end residues are part of each CDR3. D genes are given only for firm matches. Clone size, where shown, is once, few, many, or a class for clones that have expanded.

>.|TRBV24-1|TRBJ1-2|.
TGTGCCACCAGTGAGGCGGGGATGTATGGCTACACCTTC
CATSEAGMYGYTF
>TRBD1|TRBV7-9|TRBJ1-6|.
TGTGCCAGCAGCTCGGACAGGCTAAATCATTCACCCCTCCACTTT
CASSSDRLNHSPLHF
>TRBD1|TRBV5-8|TRBJ2-3|.
TGTGCCAGCAGCAGACAAAGGACAGGGGCGATGCAGTATTTT
CASSRQRTGAMQYF
>.|TRBV18|TRBJ2-1|few
TGTGCCAGCTCACTTCAGACTAGTGCCAATGAGCAGTTCTTC
CASSLQTSANEQFF
>TRBD2|TRBV28|TRBJ2-5|.
TGTGCCAGCAGTTTATCCGGCGGAGCGGGGAGTGAGACCCAGTACTTC
CASSLSGGAGSETQYF
>.|TRBV6-5|TRBJ2-7|.
TGTGCCAGCAATATGCAGTACGAGCAGTACTTC
CASNMQYEQYF
>TRBD2|TRBV7-3|TRBJ2-1|.
TGTGCCAGCAGCTTAGTGGCTAGCGGGAGAGATGAGCAGTTCTTC
CASSLVASGRDEQFF
>.|TRBV29-1|TRBJ2-5|.
TGCAGCGTTGGAGGGGGACAGACCCAGTACTTC
CSVGGGQTQYF
>TRBD1|TRBV10-1|TRBJ1-1|.
TGCGCCAGCGCCGGCCAGGGGGCGGGCGCTGAAGCTTTCTTT
CASAGQGAGAEAFF
>.|TRBV18|TRBJ2-3|.
TGTGCCAGCTCACCACCTCTCGCTCGGAGCACAGATACGCAGTATTTT
CASSPPLARSTDTQYF
>.|TRBV19|TRBJ2-4|.
TGTGCCAGTACCGACGATTTAGCCGTAGCCAAAAACATTCAGTACTTC
CASTDDLAVAKNIQYF